This note documents a single T cell receptor (beta chain) sequence. Participant-given clinical history determined each cohort assignment. The recovered donors of Cohort 3 showed two negative PCRs, clearance, or symptom resolution. The CDR3 contains 13 residues. Trimming stripped 5 bases from V and 1 base from J, with 8 bases between. Germline CDR1 WSHSY, CDR2 SAAADI. These data originate in a study of blood T cell repertoires in COVID-19. Across the whole study: Sources were T cells, B-cell-depleted T cells, or PBMCs; the material itself was cDNA or gDNA.

The protocol was immunoSEQ multiplex PCR, while the TCRdb copy is restricted to in-frame clones and leaves out a portion. Of 140,000 to 150,000 clones listed, approximately 78% are singletons. The specimen was PBMCs or T cells enriched from blood (not recorded which). The TCR comes from a woman aged 45 to 65 who had recovered from COVID-19. V gene TRBV10-2 combines with J gene TRBJ1-1; D is ambiguous. CDR3 amino acids: CASSRRGNTEAFF. Here the CDR3 DNA reads TGCGCCAGCAGTAGACGGGGGAACACTGAAGCTTTCTTT.